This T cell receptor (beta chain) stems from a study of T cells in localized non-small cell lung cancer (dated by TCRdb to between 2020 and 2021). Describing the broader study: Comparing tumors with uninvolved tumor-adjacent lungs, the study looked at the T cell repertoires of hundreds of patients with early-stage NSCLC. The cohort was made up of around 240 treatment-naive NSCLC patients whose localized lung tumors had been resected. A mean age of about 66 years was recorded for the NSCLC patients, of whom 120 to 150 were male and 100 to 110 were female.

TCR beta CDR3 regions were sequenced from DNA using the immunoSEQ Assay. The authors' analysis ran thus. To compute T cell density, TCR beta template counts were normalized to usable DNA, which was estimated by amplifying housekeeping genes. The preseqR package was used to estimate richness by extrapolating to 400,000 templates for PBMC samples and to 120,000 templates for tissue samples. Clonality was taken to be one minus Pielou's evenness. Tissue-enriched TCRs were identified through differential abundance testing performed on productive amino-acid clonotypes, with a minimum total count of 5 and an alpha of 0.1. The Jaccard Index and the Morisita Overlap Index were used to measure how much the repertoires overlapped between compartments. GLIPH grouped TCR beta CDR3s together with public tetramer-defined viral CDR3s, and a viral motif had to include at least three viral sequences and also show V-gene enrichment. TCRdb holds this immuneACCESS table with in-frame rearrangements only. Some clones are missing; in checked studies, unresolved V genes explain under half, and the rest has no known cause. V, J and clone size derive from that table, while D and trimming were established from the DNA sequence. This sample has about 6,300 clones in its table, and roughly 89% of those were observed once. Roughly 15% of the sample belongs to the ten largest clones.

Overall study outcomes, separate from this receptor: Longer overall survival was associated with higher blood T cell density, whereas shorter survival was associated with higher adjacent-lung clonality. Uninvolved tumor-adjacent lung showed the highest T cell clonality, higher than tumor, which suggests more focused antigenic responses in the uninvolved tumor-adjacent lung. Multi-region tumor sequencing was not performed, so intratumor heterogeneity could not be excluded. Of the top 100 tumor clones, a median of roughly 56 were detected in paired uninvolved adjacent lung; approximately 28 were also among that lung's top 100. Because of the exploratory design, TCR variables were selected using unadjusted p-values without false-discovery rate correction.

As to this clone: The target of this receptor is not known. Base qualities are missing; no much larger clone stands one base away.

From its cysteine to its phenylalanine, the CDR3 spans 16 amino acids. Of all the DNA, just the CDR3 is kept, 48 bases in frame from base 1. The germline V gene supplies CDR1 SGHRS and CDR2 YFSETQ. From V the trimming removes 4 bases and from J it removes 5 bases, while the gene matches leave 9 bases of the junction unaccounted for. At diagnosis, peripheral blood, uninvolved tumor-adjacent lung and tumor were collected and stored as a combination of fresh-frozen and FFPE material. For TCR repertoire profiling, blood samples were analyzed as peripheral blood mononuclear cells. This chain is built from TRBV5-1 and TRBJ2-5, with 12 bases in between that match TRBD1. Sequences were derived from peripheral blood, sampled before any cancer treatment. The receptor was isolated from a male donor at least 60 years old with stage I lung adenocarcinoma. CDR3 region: CASSLGQGAVQETQYF. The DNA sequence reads TGCGCCAGCAGCCTGGGACAGGGGGCCGTCCAGGAGACCCAGTACTTC.